The rows below give T cell receptor beta chains drawn from one sample of a study of beta chain features in type 1 diabetes. Repertoires were generated with immunoSEQ multiplex PCR, while TCRdb's copy carries only in-frame clones and drops some. This table holds nearly 250,000 clones, 13% to 15% found once. The specimen was naive CD4+ T cells from blood. These receptor sequences come from a woman aged 40 to 55 in good health. The CDR3 runs from the conserved cysteine through the conserved F or W. D genes are given only for firm matches. Clone size is stated in some rows and not others, as once, few, many or a class when expanded.

D gene	V gene	CDR3 length	clone size	J gene	CDR3 protein	CDR3 DNA
TRBD2	TRBV29-1	16	NA	TRBJ2-5	CSVDSGGLFDEETQYF	TGCAGCGTTGATAGCGGGGGCCTCTTTGACGAAGAGACCCAGTACTTC
TRBD1	TRBV5-6	17	few	TRBJ1-6	CASSLGGQVFTPSPLHF	TGTGCCAGCAGCTTAGGGGGACAGGTTTTCACCCCATCTCCCCTCCACTTT
NA	TRBV25-1	13	NA	TRBJ1-1	CASSENMNTEAFF	TGTGCCAGCAGCGAAAACATGAACACTGAAGCTTTCTTT
NA	TRBV7-6	14	NA	TRBJ2-7	CASRNFDSSYEQYF	TGTGCCAGCCGCAACTTCGACAGCTCCTACGAGCAGTACTTC
TRBD1	TRBV6-6	15	NA	TRBJ1-4	CASSYSQGGYEKLFF	TGTGCCAGCAGTTACTCGCAGGGGGGTTATGAAAAACTGTTTTTT
NA	TRBV5-1	13	few	TRBJ2-5	CASTQGNEETQYF	TGCGCCAGCACTCAGGGAAATGAAGAGACCCAGTACTTC
TRBD1	TRBV7-9	14	few	TRBJ2-7	CASSPQGENYEQYF	TGTGCCAGCAGCCCTCAGGGGGAAAATTACGAGCAGTACTTC
TRBD1	TRBV14	16	few	TRBJ2-5	CASSHTTGGNRGTQYF	TGTGCCAGCAGCCACACGACAGGGGGCAATAGAGGGACCCAGTACTTC
TRBD2	TRBV5-1	14	NA	TRBJ2-5	CASSTGGAGETQYF	TGCGCCAGCAGCACCGGGGGGGCCGGGGAGACCCAGTACTTC
TRBD1	TRBV5-4	13	few	TRBJ1-4	CASSGQVNEKLFF	TGTGCCAGCAGCGGACAGGTTAATGAAAAACTGTTTTTT
NA	TRBV5-1	16	NA	TRBJ2-1	CASSSTSVSSYNEQFF	TGCGCCAGCAGCTCCACGAGTGTGAGCTCCTACAATGAGCAGTTCTTC
NA	TRBV19	15	few	TRBJ1-5	CASSIEHLSNQPQHF	TGTGCCAGTAGTATAGAACATCTTAGCAATCAGCCCCAGCATTTT
NA	TRBV7-2	16	NA	TRBJ2-7	CASSLDGGGIPYEQYF	TGTGCCAGCAGCTTAGATGGTGGGGGGATCCCCTACGAGCAGTACTTC
NA	TRBV5-1	13	NA	TRBJ1-2	CASRAVGGPSYTF	TGCGCCAGCCGCGCCGTTGGAGGCCCCAGCTACACCTTC
NA	TRBV12-5	14	NA	TRBJ1-5	CASGSLQVVQPQHF	TGTGCTAGTGGTTCGTTACAGGTGGTACAGCCCCAGCATTTT
TRBD1	TRBV28	14	few	TRBJ1-2	CASSLGQGAAGYTF	TGTGCCAGCAGTTTGGGACAGGGGGCGGCTGGCTACACCTTC
TRBD2	TRBV5-1	17	NA	TRBJ2-7	CASSIGLAGARTYEQYF	TGCGCCAGCAGCATAGGACTAGCGGGGGCGCGAACCTACGAGCAGTACTTC
TRBD2	TRBV9	16	few	TRBJ2-1	CASSRTLSGGANEQFF	TGTGCCAGCAGCCGTACCCTTAGCGGGGGGGCCAATGAGCAGTTCTTC
TRBD1	TRBV9	15	few	TRBJ2-1	CASSVDRTPGNEQFF	TGTGCCAGCAGCGTGGACAGGACCCCTGGCAATGAGCAGTTCTTC
NA	TRBV4-3	15	few	TRBJ2-7	CASSQATTEEYEQYF	TGCGCCAGCAGCCAAGCGACCACTGAGGAATACGAGCAGTACTTC
NA	TRBV27	15	few	TRBJ1-2	CASSLYGQKTYGYTF	TGTGCCAGCAGCCTCTACGGACAGAAGACCTATGGCTACACCTTC
NA	TRBV18	14	few	TRBJ1-1	CASSPDRLNTEAFF	TGTGCCAGCTCACCGGACAGATTGAACACTGAAGCTTTCTTT
NA	TRBV19	16	few	TRBJ2-2	CASSIGPGRHTGELFF	TGTGCCAGTAGTATAGGGCCGGGAAGACACACCGGGGAGCTGTTTTTT
NA	TRBV2	15	NA	TRBJ1-3	CASSDRASSGNTIYF	TGTGCCAGCAGTGACCGAGCCTCCTCTGGAAACACCATATATTTT
NA	TRBV9	12	few	TRBJ2-1	CASSDPGNEQFF	TGTGCCAGCAGCGACCCAGGGAACGAGCAGTTCTTC
TRBD2	TRBV7-2	19	few	TRBJ2-3	CASSPRRGGTSGFTDTQYF	TGTGCCAGCAGCCCACGGAGGGGAGGGACTAGCGGTTTCACAGATACGCAGTATTTT
TRBD1	TRBV29-1	14	NA	TRBJ2-2	CSVEVQGWTGELFF	TGCAGCGTTGAAGTACAGGGGTGGACCGGGGAGCTGTTTTTT
NA	TRBV5-4	15	few	TRBJ2-7	CASSLASGVPYEQYF	TGTGCCAGCAGCTTGGCATCGGGGGTTCCGTACGAGCAGTACTTC
TRBD1	TRBV7-2	15	few	TRBJ2-5	CASSSRQGARETQYF	TGTGCCAGCAGCTCGAGACAGGGGGCGAGAGAGACCCAGTACTTC
TRBD1	TRBV9	15	few	TRBJ2-2	CASSIGTGWAGELFF	TGTGCCAGCAGCATCGGGACAGGGTGGGCCGGGGAGCTGTTTTTT